This T cell receptor beta chain is drawn from a study of beta chain features in type 1 diabetes. Study observations and caveats: Cells with high TCR expression could be over-represented when cDNA is sequenced. The study found moderately but significantly shorter TCRB CDR3s in all four CD4+ subsets of Type 1 diabetes patients.

A sort by CD45RO/CCR7/CD25/CD127/CD95/CD27 yielded CD4+ naive, central memory, regulatory and stem cell-like memory cells. Each sorted fraction was over 98% pure. All of the isolated RNA was reverse transcribed, so expressed TCRB transcripts were sequenced. This table comes from immunoSEQ multiplex PCR, and its TCRdb copy is limited to in-frame clones, with some not included. There are roughly 300,000 clones in the sample; about a tenth occur only once, and over 0.95% lies in the top ten. CDR1 SNHLY and CDR2 FYNNEI come from the germline V gene. CDR3 length: 13 residues. The table lists this clone with a few counts. What it recognizes is unknown. A junction end diverges from the germline sequence, so it may reflect a read error.

Sequencing used central memory CD4+ T cells from blood. This sequence joins TRBV2 and TRBJ1-1; 7 positions agree with TRBD1. This clonotype was obtained from a man aged 25 to 40 with type 1 diabetes. CDR3 residues: CASNEQGSTEAFF. The CDR3 nucleotides read TGTGCCAGCAATGAACAGGGGAGCACTGAAGCTTTCTTT.